This T cell receptor (beta chain) was profiled in a study of cytomegalovirus exposure and HLA in healthy donors. V lost 9 bases to trimming and J lost 5 bases, with 10 bases between them. The germline V gene has CDR1 LNHDA and CDR2 SQIVND (reference sequence). This CDR3 has 11 residues. Clones were read by immunoSEQ multiplex PCR, and TCRdb kept only the in-frame ones, dropping some. The sample includes more than 65,000 clones, about 95% seen only once; the top ten take approximately 1.2%. Sequenced material: PBMCs. The rearrangement joins TRBV19 to TRBJ1-2; TRBD1 is a possible D gene (6 bases). The sequence was obtained from a woman between 18 and 30 years old in good health and CMV-seronegative. This CDR3 is CASRGPYGYTF. In nucleotides, the CDR3 is TGTGCCAGCAGGGGCCCATATGGCTACACCTTC. Full variable domain (remainder filled in from reference TRBV19 and TRBJ1-2): DGGITQSPKYLFRKEGQNVTLSCEQNLNHDAMYWYRQDPGQGLRLIYYSQIVNDFQKGDIAEGYSVSREKKESFPLTVTSAQKNPTAFYLCASRGPYGYTFGSGTRLTVV.